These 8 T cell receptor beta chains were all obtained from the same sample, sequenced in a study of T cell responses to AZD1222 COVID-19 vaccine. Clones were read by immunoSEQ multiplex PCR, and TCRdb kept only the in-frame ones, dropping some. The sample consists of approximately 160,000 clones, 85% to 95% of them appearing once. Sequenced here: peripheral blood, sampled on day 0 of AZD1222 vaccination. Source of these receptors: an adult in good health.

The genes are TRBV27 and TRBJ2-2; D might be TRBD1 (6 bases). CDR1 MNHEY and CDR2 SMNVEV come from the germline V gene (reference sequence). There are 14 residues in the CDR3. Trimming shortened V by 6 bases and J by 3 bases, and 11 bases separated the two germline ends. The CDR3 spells CASRADRYTGELFF. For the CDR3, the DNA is TGTGCCAGCAGAGCCGACAGGTACACCGGGGAGCTGTTTTTT.

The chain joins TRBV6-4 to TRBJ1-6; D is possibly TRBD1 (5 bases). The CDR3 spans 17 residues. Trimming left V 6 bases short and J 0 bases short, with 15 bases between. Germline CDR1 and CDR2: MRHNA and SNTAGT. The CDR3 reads CASSQGVRGSYNSPLHF. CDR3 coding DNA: TGTGCCAGCAGCCAAGGGGTACGGGGCTCCTATAATTCACCCCTCCACTTT.

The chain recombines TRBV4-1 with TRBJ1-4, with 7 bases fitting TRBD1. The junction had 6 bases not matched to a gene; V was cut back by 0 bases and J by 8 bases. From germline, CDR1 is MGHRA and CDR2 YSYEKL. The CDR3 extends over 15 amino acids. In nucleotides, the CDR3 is TGCGCCAGCAGCCAAGATTGGTCAGGGGGAGAAAAACTGTTTTTT. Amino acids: CASSQDWSGGEKLFF.

CDR3 region: CAWSGGRGGNSPLHF. CDR3 nucleotide sequence: TGTGCCTGGAGTGGGGGCAGGGGTGGAAATTCACCCCTCCACTTT. V usage is TRBV30 and J usage is TRBJ1-6, with D tentatively TRBD1 (6 bases). Between the trimmed V and J ends, which lost 1 base and 7 bases, there was a span of 14 bases. Germline CDR1 reads GTSNPN; CDR2 reads SVGIG (reference sequence). The CDR3 extends over 15 amino acids.

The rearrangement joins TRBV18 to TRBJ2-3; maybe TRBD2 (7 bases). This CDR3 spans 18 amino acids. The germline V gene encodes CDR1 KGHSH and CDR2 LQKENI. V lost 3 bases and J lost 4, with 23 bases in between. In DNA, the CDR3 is TGTGCCAGCTCACCCCTAGAGGGGGTCGGCGGGGGCGCAGATACGCAGTATTTT. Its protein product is CASSPLEGVGGGADTQYF.

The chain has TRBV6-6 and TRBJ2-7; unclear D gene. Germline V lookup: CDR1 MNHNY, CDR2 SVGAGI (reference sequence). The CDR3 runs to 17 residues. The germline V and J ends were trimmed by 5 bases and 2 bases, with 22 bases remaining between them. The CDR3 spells CASSPRQTSAPTYEQYF. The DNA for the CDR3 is TGTGCCAGCAGTCCCCGTCAGACTTCAGCGCCCACCTACGAGCAGTACTTC.

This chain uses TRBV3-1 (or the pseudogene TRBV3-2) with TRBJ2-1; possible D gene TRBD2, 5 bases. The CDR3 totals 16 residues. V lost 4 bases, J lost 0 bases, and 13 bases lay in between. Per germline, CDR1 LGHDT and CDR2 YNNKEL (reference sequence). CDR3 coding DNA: TGTGCCAGCAGCCCATCCGGTGGAGGCTCCTACAATGAGCAGTTCTTC. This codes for CASSPSGGGSYNEQFF.

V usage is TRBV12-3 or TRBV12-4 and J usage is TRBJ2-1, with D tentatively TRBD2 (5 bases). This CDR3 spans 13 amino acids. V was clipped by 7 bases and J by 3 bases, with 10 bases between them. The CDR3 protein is CASTLGDYNEQFF. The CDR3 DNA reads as TGTGCCAGCACCTTGGGAGACTACAATGAGCAGTTCTTC.